This T cell receptor beta chain was retrieved from a study of blood T cells in healthy people across ages. The germline V gene has CDR1 MDHEN and CDR2 SYDVKM. Deletions cut 7 bases from V and 4 bases from J, with 14 bases between. The length of the CDR3 is 13 residues. Worth noting for this clonotype: As yet, its antigen is unknown.

Together with a sample-barcoded 5' primer, a J-beta primer mix was included in a second PCR lasting roughly 6 to 12 cycles. TCRdb recomputed calls from the 5' RACE reads with MiXCR, one row per CDR3 protein. The sample contains some 1,500,000 distinct CDR3 sequences, 42% of which appear only once. Study results and limitations: Expanded clonotype changes were possibly confounded by unknown donor CMV status.

Every sample had a minimum of 6 million PBMCs isolated. The source of this sequence is a woman younger than 30 in good health. The V call is TRBV28, the J call TRBJ2-7; the D is unclear. The sample taken for sequencing was blood. The CDR3 DNA is TGTGCCAGCAATTCGGCCCAGGCGTACGAGCAGTACTTC. It translates to CASNSAQAYEQYF.